Presented here are 28 T cell receptor beta chains from one specimen sequenced in a study of read filtering for tumor transcriptome and immune sequencing (TCRdb year 2020). The data were produced on an Illumina HiSeq 4000. The Immunoverse kit was used to build TCR libraries from around 420 ng RNA, with molecular barcoded adaptors covering alpha/delta and beta/gamma chains. TCRdb cleaned the public reads at Q25 with fastp, built clones with MiXCR and kept in-frame beta chains. Rows are combined by CDR3 protein, so each entry shows the most common genes and DNA. The sample table holds 130,000 or so distinct CDR3 sequences, of which around 14% were seen once. The ten biggest clones cover around 8.3% of the sample. The sequencing sample was made of a population of CD138-negative cells sorted from bone marrow. This specimen's cell subset or site label, per the study, means: bone marrow mononuclear cells depleted of CD138+ plasma/myeloma cells by negative magnetic selection. These receptors were taken from a donor over 35 with multiple myeloma.

Regarding this clonotype: A much larger clone lies a single base off, so this may be a read error. The chain couples TRBV7-9 to TRBJ2-7; D may be TRBD1 (6 bases). CDR1 is SEHNR, CDR2 FQNEAQ, per germline (reference sequence). There are 16 residues in the CDR3. The CDR3 protein is CTSSPDRSLRSYEQYF. CDR3 bases: TGTACCAGCAGCCCCGACAGGTCTCTACGTTCTTACGAGCAGTACTTC.

This clonotype was detected ten times or more. This chain joins TRBV30 and TRBJ2-2; D is unresolved. Deletions cut 7 bases from V and 5 bases from J, with 14 bases between. CDR1 and CDR2 from the germline V gene are GTSNPN and SVGIG (reference sequence). CDR3 size: 13 residues. CDR3 in DNA: TGTGCCTCCCAATCAGGCGGAACCGGGGAGCTGTTTTTT. Protein sequence: CASQSGGTGELFF.

The gene calls are TRBV11-3 and TRBJ2-3, with TRBD2 matching over 9 bases. CDR1 SGHNT and CDR2 YENEEA come from the germline V gene. The V and J ends lost 5 bases and 2 bases, in that order; junction bases with no gene match: 8. CDR3 length: 16 residues. CDR3 sequence (DNA): TGTGCCAGCAGCATCTCAGCGGGAGGAATCACAGATACGCAGTATTTT. Its protein is CASSISAGGITDTQYF.

This clonotype has only a few counts. V and J are TRBV4-3 and TRBJ1-1, with D unclear. Trimming pared 0 bases from V and 1 base from J, leaving 6 bases between. Germline values: CDR1 LGHNA, CDR2 YSLEER. The CDR3 is 14 amino acids. The CDR3 sequence is CASSQDPPNTEAFF. The CDR3 coding sequence is TGCGCCAGCAGCCAAGATCCACCGAACACTGAAGCTTTCTTT.

This clonotype showed up many times. The chain is built from TRBV7-9 and TRBJ2-1; possible D gene TRBD2, 5 bases. The germline V and J ends were trimmed by 4 bases and 1 base, with 8 bases remaining between them. CDR1 and CDR2 from the germline V gene are SEHNR and FQNEAQ (reference sequence). The CDR3 totals 14 residues. The CDR3 region is CASSSGGSYNEQFF. The CDR3 nucleotides are TGTGCCAGCAGCTCAGGAGGTTCCTACAATGAGCAGTTCTTC.

This clonotype was seen ten or more times. The chain combines TRBV5-1 with TRBJ1-6; D is undetermined. Trimming stripped 0 bases from V and 7 bases from J, with 11 bases between. The CDR3 spans 15 residues. Per the germline V gene, CDR1 is SGHRS and CDR2 is YFSETQ. CDR3 nucleotide sequence: TGCGCCAGCAGCTTGGGACCTCGGAGGAATTCACCCCTCCACTTT. Protein: CASSLGPRRNSPLHF.

This clonotype showed up just once. The genes are TRBV6-6 and TRBJ2-3; 7 bases match TRBD1. This CDR3 region has 14 residues. After removal of 4 bases from V and 0 bases from J, the junction contained 1 base not matched to a gene. In germline, CDR1 is MNHNY, CDR2 SVGAGI (reference sequence). CDR3 region: CASSLGQSTDTQYF. As DNA, the CDR3 is TGTGCCAGCAGTTTGGGACAGAGCACAGATACGCAGTATTTT.

This clonotype has ten or more counts. The genes are TRBV25-1 and TRBJ2-3; 10 nucleotides match TRBD2. The CDR3 sequence is 14 residues long. The trim removed 3 bases at V and 6 bases at J, leaving 3 bases unmatched. CDR1 is MGHDK, CDR2 SYGVNS, per germline. The CDR3 region is CASSDTSGTDTQYF. The CDR3, as DNA: TGTGCCAGCAGTGATACTAGCGGGACCGATACGCAGTATTTT.

This clonotype was recorded at least ten times. The chain combines TRBV12-3 or TRBV12-4 with TRBJ2-1; D is possibly TRBD1 (5 bases). The CDR3 covers 14 residues. Trimming pared 8 bases from V and 7 bases from J, leaving 18 bases between. Here the CDR3 DNA reads TGTGCCAGCTGGAAGGGGTCCCGTGGGAATGAGCAGTTCTTC. As protein: CASWKGSRGNEQFF.

This clonotype came up a few times. The rearrangement uses TRBV29-1 and TRBJ2-2, with 10 bases identical to TRBD2. Germline lookup yields CDR1 SQVTM and CDR2 ANQGSEA. V lost 2 bases and J lost 2; bases outside the gene matches: 11. This CDR3 contains 18 residues. The CDR3 DNA is TGCAGCGTTGAATGGCTAGCGGGAGAGTCGGGAAACACCGGGGAGCTGTTTTTT. It specifies CSVEWLAGESGNTGELFF.

A few counts support this clonotype. V gene TRBV11-2 combines with J gene TRBJ2-1; TRBD2 matches at 8 bases. The CDR3 extends over 16 amino acids. Trimming took 5 bases from V and 2 from J; bases not matched to a gene: 8. Germline loops: CDR1 SGHAT, CDR2 FQNNGV. Written as DNA, the CDR3 is TGTGCCAGCAGCACCCGGGGGGGGGGGGCCTACAATGAGCAGTTCTTC. This encodes CASSTRGGGAYNEQFF.

The chain joins TRBV3-1 to TRBJ2-7; 8 bases match TRBD1. The CDR3 spans 15 residues. The junction had 4 bases not matched to a gene; V was cut back by 3 bases and J by 0 bases. In germline, CDR1 is LGHDT, CDR2 YNNKEL (reference sequence). The CDR3 sequence is CASSHSGGDSYEQYF. In DNA, the CDR3 is TGTGCCAGCAGCCATTCAGGGGGCGACTCCTACGAGCAGTACTTC.

The CDR3 nucleotides read TGTGCCAGCAGTTCCCTAGGAGGGGAGCTGTTTTTT. Protein product: CASSSLGGELFF. The chain couples TRBV12-3 or TRBV12-4 to TRBJ2-2; D is unclear. This CDR3 contains 12 residues. Trimming cost V 4 bases and J 8 bases, with 8 bases left between them.

As concerns this clonotype: One end of the junction does not line up with germline, which may come from a read error. The J gene is TRBJ2-3, the V gene TRBV9; D may be TRBD2 (6 bases). This CDR3 is built from 15 residues. Germline CDR1 is SGDLS and CDR2 is YYNGEE. CDR3 sequence (DNA): TGTGCCATCAGCGTAGCCCAGCGGGTGCCAGATACGCAGTATTTT. This gives the protein CAISVAQRVPDTQYF.

This clonotype was recorded a few times. It may be a read error: a sequence one base away is much more abundant. This chain joins TRBV20-1 and TRBJ2-7; D is uncertain. This CDR3 has 13 amino acids. Germline V gives CDR1 DFQATT, CDR2 SNEGSKA (reference sequence). V was shortened by 6 bases and J by 3 bases, with 15 bases between the two germline ends. This CDR3 is CSAHSTDGYEQYF. DNA of the CDR3: TGCAGTGCCCATTCCACAGACGGCTACGAGCAGTACTTC.

This clonotype has more than one count but fewer than ten. V gene TRBV19 combines with J gene TRBJ2-5; D is possibly TRBD1 (6 bases). The CDR3 extends over 15 amino acids. Germline V lookup: CDR1 LNHDA, CDR2 SQIVND (reference sequence). V lost 2 bases and J lost 7, with 17 bases in between. As DNA, the CDR3 is TGTGCCAGTAGTATATGGGGGAATCAAGGGGGGACCCAGTACTTC. Translation gives CASSIWGNQGGTQYF.

This clonotype was counted at least ten times. As DNA, the CDR3 is TGCAGTGCTAAGCAGACCGGTATTGAAAAACTGTTTTTT. This encodes CSAKQTGIEKLFF. The chain couples TRBV20-1 to TRBJ1-4; no clear D gene. Germline CDR1 and CDR2: DFQATT and SNEGSKA (reference sequence). V lost 4 bases, J lost 7 bases, and 13 bases lay in between. This CDR3 has 13 amino acids.

This clonotype turned up a few times. J is TRBJ2-1 and V is TRBV6-2 or TRBV6-3; D might be TRBD2 (6 bases). Germline V gene data show CDR1 as MNHEY and CDR2 as SVGEGT. The CDR3 contains 14 residues. V was pared by 7 bases and J by 0 bases, with 10 bases between. CDR3 bases: TGTGCCAGCACGGAGGGAAGCTCCTACAATGAGCAGTTCTTC. This sequence encodes CASTEGSSYNEQFF.

In the case of this clonotype: A read error may be the cause here, since a much bigger clone is one base away. This chain joins TRBV11-1 and TRBJ2-2; possible D gene TRBD2, 6 bases. The CDR3 spans 15 residues. The germline gives CDR1 SGHAT, CDR2 FQDESV (reference sequence). Trimming stripped 7 bases from V and 6 bases from J, with 18 bases between. The chain's CDR3 is CASNFLGSRSGELFF. The DNA of the CDR3 is TGTGCCAGCAACTTCCTCGGGAGTCGTTCCGGGGAGCTGTTTTTT. Supplemented by reference TRBV11-1 and TRBJ2-2, the full variable domain reads EAEVAQSPRYKITEKSQAVAFWCDPISGHATLYWYRQILGQGPELLVQFQDESVVDDSQLPKDRFSAERLKGVDSTLKIQPAELGDSAMYLCASNFLGSRSGELFFGEGSRLTVL.

Ten or more counts support this clonotype. V and J are TRBV12-3 or TRBV12-4 and TRBJ2-6; no clear D. This CDR3 contains 13 residues. Deletions cut 4 bases from V and 1 base from J, with 2 bases between. The chain's CDR3 is CASSSSGANVLTF. The CDR3 DNA sequence: TGTGCCAGCAGTTCGTCTGGGGCCAACGTCCTGACTTTC.

The sample holds many counts of this clonotype. The gene calls are TRBV7-9 and TRBJ2-1; 11 nucleotides line up with TRBD2. CDR1 is SEHNR and CDR2 is FQNEAQ in the germline V gene (reference sequence). The length of the CDR3 is 12 residues. The CDR3 region has the DNA TGTGCTACTAGCGGGAGTACCGATGAGCAGTTCTTC. Translated: CATSGSTDEQFF.

V gene TRBV19 combines with J gene TRBJ2-7, with 7 bases identical to TRBD1. There are 14 residues in the CDR3. The V gene end was trimmed by 5 bases and the J gene end by 4 bases; junction bases not matched to a gene: 8. Germline assignment: CDR1 LNHDA and CDR2 SQIVND (reference sequence). Here the CDR3 reads CASSVATGMYEQYF. As DNA, the CDR3 is TGTGCCAGTAGTGTCGCGACAGGGATGTACGAGCAGTACTTC. The complete variable domain, with remaining parts taken from reference TRBV19 and TRBJ2-7, reads DGGITQSPKYLFRKEGQNVTLSCEQNLNHDAMYWYRQDPGQGLRLIYYSQIVNDFQKGDIAEGYSVSREKKESFPLTVTSAQKNPTAFYLCASSVATGMYEQYFGPGTRLTVT.

The sample holds a few counts of this clonotype. The genes are TRBV3-1 and TRBJ2-7, with a tentative D call TRBD2 (5 bases). V gave up 4 bases and J gave up 4 bases, with 17 bases separating them. Germline V lookup: CDR1 LGHDT, CDR2 YNNKEL (reference sequence). The CDR3 covers 15 residues. DNA of the CDR3: TGTGCCAGCAGCCCCTCCGGGAACAGAGCTTACGAGCAGTACTTC. It codes for CASSPSGNRAYEQYF.

This clonotype has a count of ten or more. V and J are TRBV20-1 and TRBJ2-2, with D maybe TRBD2 (6 bases). The V end lost 6 bases, the J end lost 1 base, and 15 bases lay between the germline ends. CDR3 length equals 15 residues. The V gene's germline CDR1 is DFQATT and CDR2 SNEGSKA (reference sequence). The CDR3 loop reads CSAPGGVWNTGELFF. CDR3 DNA sequence: TGCAGTGCGCCCGGAGGGGTCTGGAACACCGGGGAGCTGTTTTTT.

This clonotype was seen repeatedly, ten times or more. The genes are TRBV4-2 and TRBJ2-2; 13 bases align to TRBD2. Germline V gives CDR1 LGHNA, CDR2 YNFKEQ. The CDR3 consists of 17 residues. Germline trimming cut 4 bases from V and 4 bases from J; bases unmatched to any gene: 6. The CDR3 loop is CASSLRTSGSSTGELFF. CDR3 sequence (DNA): TGTGCCAGCAGCCTCCGGACTAGCGGGAGTAGCACCGGGGAGCTGTTTTTT.

This clonotype occurred a few times. CDR3: CSARGRGYSNTGELFF. The CDR3 bases are TGCAGTGCTAGAGGGAGGGGGTACTCGAACACCGGGGAGCTGTTTTTT. The chain is built from TRBV20-1 and TRBJ2-2, with D perhaps given as TRBD1 or TRBD2 (6 bases each). The CDR3 sequence is 16 residues long. CDR1 is DFQATT and CDR2 is SNEGSKA in the germline V gene (reference sequence). Between the trimmed V and J ends, which lost 1 base and 0 bases, there was a span of 12 bases.

This clonotype was observed many times. This chain connects TRBV12-5 to TRBJ2-1, with a weak D call TRBD2 (6 bases). The V gene's germline CDR1 is LGHNT and CDR2 FRNRAP. This CDR3 contains 12 residues. V lost 6 bases and J 9 bases, leaving 12 bases between the germline ends. The CDR3: CASGQTSTEQFF. The CDR3 region has the DNA TGTGCTAGTGGACAAACTAGCACTGAGCAGTTCTTC.

Only a few counts were recorded for this clonotype. The chain uses TRBV7-9 and TRBJ1-1; D remains unclear. V was trimmed by 5 bases and J by 6 bases, leaving 10 bases between them. Germline V lookup: CDR1 SEHNR, CDR2 FQNEAQ (reference sequence). The CDR3 consists of 12 residues. The CDR3 loop reads CASSPDPSEAFF. CDR3 bases: TGTGCCAGCAGCCCAGACCCATCTGAAGCTTTCTTT.